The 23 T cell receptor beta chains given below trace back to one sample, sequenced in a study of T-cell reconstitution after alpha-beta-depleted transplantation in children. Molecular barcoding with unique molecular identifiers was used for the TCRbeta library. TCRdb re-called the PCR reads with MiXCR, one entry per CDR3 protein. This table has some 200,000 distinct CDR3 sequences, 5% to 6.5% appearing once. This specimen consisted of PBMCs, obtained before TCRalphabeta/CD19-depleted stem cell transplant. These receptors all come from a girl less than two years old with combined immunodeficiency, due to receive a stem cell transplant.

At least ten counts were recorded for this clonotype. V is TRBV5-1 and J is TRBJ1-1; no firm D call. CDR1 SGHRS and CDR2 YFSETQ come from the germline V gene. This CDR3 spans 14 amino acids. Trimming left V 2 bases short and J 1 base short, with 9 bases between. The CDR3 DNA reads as TGCGCCAGCAGCTTTTCCAGAGCGAACACTGAAGCTTTCTTT. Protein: CASSFSRANTEAFF. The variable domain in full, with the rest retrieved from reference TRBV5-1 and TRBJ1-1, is KAGVTQTPRYLIKTRGQQVTLSCSPISGHRSVSWYQQTPGQGLQFLFEYFSETQRNKGNFPGRFSGRQFSNSRSEMNVSTLELGDSALYLCASSFSRANTEAFFGQGTRLTVV.

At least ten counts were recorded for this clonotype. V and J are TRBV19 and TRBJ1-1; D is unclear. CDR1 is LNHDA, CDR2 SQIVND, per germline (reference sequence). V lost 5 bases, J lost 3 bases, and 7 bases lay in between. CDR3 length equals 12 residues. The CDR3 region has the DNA TGTGCCAGTAGTCAGAGGTACACTGAAGCTTTCTTT. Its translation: CASSQRYTEAFF.

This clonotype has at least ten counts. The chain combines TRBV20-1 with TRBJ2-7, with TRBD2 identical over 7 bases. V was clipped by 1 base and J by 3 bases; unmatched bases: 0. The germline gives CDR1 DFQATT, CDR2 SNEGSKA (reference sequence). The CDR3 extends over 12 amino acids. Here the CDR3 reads CSARGEGYEQYF. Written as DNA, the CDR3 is TGCAGTGCTAGAGGGGAGGGCTACGAGCAGTACTTC.

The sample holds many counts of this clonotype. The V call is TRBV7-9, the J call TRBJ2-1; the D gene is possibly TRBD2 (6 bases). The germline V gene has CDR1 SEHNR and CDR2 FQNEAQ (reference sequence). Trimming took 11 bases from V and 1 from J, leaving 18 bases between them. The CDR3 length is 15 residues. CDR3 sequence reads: CAGGSGSGSYNEQFF. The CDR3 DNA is TGTGCCGGAGGGTCCGGGAGTGGATCCTACAATGAGCAGTTCTTC.

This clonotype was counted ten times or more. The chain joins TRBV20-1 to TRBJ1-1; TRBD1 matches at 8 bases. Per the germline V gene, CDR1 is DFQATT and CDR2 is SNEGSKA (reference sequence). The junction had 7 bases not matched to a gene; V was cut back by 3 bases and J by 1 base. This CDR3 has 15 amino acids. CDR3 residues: CSARARDRRNTEAFF. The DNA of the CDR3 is TGCAGTGCTAGGGCCAGGGACAGGAGGAACACTGAAGCTTTCTTT.

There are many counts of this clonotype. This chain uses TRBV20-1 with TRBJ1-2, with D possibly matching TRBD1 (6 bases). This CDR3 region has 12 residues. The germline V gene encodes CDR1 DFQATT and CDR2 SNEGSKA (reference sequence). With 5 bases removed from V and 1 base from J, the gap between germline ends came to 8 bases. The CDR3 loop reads CSAGQNNYGYTF. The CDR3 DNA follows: TGCAGTGCTGGACAGAATAACTATGGCTACACCTTC.

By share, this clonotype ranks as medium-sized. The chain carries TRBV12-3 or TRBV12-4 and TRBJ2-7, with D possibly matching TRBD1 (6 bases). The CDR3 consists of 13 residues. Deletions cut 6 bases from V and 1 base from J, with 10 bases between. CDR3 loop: CASSFRGSYEQYF. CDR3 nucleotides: TGTGCCAGCAGCTTCAGGGGATCCTACGAGCAGTACTTC.

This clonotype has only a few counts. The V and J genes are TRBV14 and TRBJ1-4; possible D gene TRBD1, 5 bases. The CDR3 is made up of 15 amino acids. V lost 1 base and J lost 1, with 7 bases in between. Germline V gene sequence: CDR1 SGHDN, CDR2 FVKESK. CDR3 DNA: TGTGCCAGCAGCCAAGTTGGGGGAACTAATGAAAAACTGTTTTTT. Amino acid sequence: CASSQVGGTNEKLFF.

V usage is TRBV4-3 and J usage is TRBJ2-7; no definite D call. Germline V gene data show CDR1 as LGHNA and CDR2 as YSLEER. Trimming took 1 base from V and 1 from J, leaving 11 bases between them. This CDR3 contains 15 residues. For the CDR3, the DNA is TGCGCCAGCAGCCAAGTCAGCCGTGGATCCTACGAGCAGTACTTC. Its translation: CASSQVSRGSYEQYF.

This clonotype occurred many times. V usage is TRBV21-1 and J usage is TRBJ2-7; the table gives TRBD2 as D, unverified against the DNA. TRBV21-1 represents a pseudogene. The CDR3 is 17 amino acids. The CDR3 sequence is CASIPTTVGDPTREQYF. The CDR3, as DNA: TGTGCCAGCATCCCAACAACGGTGGGGGACCCTACCCGCGAGCAGTACTTC.

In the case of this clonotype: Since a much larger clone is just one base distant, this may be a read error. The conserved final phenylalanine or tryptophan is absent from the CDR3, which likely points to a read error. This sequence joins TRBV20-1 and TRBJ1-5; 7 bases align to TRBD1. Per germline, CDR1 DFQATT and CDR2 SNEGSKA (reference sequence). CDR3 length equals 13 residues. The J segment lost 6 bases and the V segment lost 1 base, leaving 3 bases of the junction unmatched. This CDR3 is CSARGTGGQPQHV. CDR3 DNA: TGCAGTGCTAGAGGGACAGGCGGTCAGCCCCAGCATGTT.

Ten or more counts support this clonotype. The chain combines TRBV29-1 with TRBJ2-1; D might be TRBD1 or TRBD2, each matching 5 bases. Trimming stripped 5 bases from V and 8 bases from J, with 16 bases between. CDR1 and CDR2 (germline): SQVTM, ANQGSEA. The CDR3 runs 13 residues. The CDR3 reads CSVNPGPGDEQFF. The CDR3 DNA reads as TGCAGCGTTAATCCGGGACCCGGGGATGAGCAGTTCTTC.

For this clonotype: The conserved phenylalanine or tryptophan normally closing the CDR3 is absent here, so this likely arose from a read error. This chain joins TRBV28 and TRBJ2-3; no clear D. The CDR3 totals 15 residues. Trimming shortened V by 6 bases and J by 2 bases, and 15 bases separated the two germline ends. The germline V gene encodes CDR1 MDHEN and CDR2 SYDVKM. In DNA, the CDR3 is TGTGCCAGCAGGGCTCTCGGTGAAACCACAGATACGCAGTATTAT. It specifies CASRALGETTDTQYY.

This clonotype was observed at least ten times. CDR3: CASMGAYNEQFF. As DNA, the CDR3 is TGTGCCAGCATGGGGGCCTACAATGAGCAGTTCTTC. The J gene is TRBJ2-1, the V gene TRBV6-2 or TRBV6-3, with D possibly being TRBD1 or TRBD2 (5 bases each). CDR1 is MNHEY, CDR2 SVGEGT, per germline. CDR3 length: 12 residues. V gave up 7 bases and J gave up 2 bases, with 6 bases separating them.

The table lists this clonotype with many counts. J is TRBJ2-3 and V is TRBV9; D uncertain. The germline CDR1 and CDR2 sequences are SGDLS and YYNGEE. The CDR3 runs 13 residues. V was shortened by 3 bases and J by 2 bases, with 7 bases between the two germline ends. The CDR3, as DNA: TGTGCCAGCAGCGCCGGTAACACAGATACGCAGTATTTT. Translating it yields CASSAGNTDTQYF.

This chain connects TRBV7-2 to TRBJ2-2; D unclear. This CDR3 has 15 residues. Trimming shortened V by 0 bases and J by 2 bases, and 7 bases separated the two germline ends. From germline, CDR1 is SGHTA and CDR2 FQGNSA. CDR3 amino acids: CASSLARLNTGELFF. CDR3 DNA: TGTGCCAGCAGCTTAGCCAGGCTTAACACCGGGGAGCTGTTTTTT.

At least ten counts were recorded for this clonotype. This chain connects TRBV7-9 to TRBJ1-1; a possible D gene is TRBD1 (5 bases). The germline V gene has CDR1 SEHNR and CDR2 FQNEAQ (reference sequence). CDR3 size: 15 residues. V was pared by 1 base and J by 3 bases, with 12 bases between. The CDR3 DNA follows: TGTGCCAGCAGCTTAGACCTAGACAGAGACACTGAAGCTTTCTTT. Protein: CASSLDLDRDTEAFF.

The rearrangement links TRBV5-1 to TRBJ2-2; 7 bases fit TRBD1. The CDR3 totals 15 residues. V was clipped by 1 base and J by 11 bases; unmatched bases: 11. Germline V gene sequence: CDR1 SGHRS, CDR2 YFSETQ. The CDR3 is CASSLPRQGIGELFF. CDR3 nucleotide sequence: TGCGCCAGCAGCTTGCCCCGACAGGGAATCGGAGAGCTGTTTTTT.

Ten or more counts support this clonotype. The CDR3 is CATSGLTGFDTGELFF. As DNA, the CDR3 is TGTGCCACCAGTGGCCTAACAGGGTTCGACACCGGGGAGCTGTTTTTT. The chain is built from TRBV24-1 and TRBJ2-2, with D possibly matching TRBD1 (6 bases). Between the trimmed V and J ends, which lost 5 bases and 3 bases, there was a span of 15 bases. The CDR3 is 16 residues long. The germline gives CDR1 KGHDR, CDR2 SFDVKD.

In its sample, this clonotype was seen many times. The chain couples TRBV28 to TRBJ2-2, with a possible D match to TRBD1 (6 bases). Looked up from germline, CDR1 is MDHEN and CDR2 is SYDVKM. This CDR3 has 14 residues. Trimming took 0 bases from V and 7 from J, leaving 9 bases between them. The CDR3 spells CASSLWGHVGELFF. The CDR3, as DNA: TGTGCCAGCAGTTTATGGGGACATGTCGGGGAGCTGTTTTTT.

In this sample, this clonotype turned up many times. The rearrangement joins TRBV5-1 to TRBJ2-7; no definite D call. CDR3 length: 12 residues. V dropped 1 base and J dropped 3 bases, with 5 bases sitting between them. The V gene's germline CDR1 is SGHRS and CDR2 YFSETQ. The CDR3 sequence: CASSLNRYEQYF. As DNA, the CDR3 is TGCGCCAGCAGCTTGAATCGCTACGAGCAGTACTTC.

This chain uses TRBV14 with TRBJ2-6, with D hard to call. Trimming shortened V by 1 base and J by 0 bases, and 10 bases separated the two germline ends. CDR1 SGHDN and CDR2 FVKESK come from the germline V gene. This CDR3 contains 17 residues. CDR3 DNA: TGTGCCAGCAGCCAAGGCTATCGAGGCTCTGGGGCCAACGTCCTGACTTTC. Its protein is CASSQGYRGSGANVLTF.

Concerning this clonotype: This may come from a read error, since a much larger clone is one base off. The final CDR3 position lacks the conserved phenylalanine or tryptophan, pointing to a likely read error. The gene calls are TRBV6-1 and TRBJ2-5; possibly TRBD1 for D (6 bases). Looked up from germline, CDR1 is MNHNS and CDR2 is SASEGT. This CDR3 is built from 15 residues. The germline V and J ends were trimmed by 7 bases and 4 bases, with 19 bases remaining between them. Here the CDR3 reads CASTMTGSTSETQYY. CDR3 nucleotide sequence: TGTGCCAGCACCATGACAGGATCGACATCAGAGACCCAGTACTAC.